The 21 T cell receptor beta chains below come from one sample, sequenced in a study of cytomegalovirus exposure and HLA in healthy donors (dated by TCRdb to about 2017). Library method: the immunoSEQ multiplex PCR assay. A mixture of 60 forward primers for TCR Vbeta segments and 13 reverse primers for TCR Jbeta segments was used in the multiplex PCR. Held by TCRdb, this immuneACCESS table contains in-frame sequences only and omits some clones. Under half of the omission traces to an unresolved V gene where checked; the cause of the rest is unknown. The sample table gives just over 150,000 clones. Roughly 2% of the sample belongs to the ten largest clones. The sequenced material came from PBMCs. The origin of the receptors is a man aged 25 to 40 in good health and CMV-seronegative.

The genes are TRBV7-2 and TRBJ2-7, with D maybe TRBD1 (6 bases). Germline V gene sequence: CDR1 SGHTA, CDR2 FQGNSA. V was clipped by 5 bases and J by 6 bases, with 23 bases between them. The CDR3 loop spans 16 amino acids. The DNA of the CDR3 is TGTGCCAGCAGCCGTACACAGGGTGTAATTTCGAGCGAGCAGTACTTC. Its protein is CASSRTQGVISSEQYF.

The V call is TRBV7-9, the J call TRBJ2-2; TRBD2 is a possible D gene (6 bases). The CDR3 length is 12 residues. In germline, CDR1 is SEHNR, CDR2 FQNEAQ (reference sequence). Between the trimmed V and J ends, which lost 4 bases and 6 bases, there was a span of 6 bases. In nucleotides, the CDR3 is TGTGCCAGCAGCTGGGGGGCCGGGGAGCTGTTTTTT. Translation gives CASSWGAGELFF.

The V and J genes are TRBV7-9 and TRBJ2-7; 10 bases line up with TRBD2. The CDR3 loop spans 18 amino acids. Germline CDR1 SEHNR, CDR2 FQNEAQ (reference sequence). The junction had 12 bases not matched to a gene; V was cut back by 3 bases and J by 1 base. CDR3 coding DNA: TGTGCCAGCAGCTTCCTTGCGGCTAGCGGGAGCCGGTCCTACGAGCAGTACTTC. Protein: CASSFLAASGSRSYEQYF.

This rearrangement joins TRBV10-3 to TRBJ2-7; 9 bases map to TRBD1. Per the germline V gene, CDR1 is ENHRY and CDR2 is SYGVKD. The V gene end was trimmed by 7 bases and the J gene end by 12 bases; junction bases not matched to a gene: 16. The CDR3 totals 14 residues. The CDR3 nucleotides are TGTGCCATCACTACTTCGCCGGGACAGGGATATCTGTACTTC. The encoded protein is CAITTSPGQGYLYF.

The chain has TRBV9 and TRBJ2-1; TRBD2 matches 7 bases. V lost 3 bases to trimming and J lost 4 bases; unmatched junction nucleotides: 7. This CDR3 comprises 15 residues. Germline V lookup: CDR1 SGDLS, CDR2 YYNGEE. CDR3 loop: CASSGAGFGYNEQFF. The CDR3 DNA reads TGTGCCAGCAGCGGAGCGGGATTTGGTTACAATGAGCAGTTCTTC. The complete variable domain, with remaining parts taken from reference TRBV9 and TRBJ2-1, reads DSGVTQTPKHLITATGQRVTLRCSPRSGDLSVYWYQQSLDQGLQFLIQYYNGEERAKGNILERFSAQQFPDLHSELNLSSLELGDSALYFCASSGAGFGYNEQFFGPGTRLTVL.

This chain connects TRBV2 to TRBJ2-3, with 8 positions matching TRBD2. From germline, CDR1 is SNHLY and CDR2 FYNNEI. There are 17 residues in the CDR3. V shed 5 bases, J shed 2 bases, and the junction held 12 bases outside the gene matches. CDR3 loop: CASSHPDSGDYTDTQYF. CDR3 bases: TGTGCCAGCAGTCACCCTGATAGCGGGGACTACACAGATACGCAGTATTTT.

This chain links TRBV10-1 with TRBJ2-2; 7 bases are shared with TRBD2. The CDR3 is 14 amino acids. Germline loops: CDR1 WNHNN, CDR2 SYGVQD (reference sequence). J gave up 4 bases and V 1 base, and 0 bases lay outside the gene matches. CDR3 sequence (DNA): TGCGCCAGCAGTGAGTGGGGGGGCACCGGGGAGCTGTTTTTT. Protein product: CASSEWGGTGELFF.

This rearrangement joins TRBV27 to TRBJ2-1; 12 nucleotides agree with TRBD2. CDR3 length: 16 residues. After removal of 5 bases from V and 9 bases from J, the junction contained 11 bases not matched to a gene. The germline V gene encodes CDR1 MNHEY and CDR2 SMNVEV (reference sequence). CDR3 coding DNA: TGTGCCAGCAGTCCCCTAGCGGGAGGGCCTATGGGTGAGCAGTTCTTC. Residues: CASSPLAGGPMGEQFF.

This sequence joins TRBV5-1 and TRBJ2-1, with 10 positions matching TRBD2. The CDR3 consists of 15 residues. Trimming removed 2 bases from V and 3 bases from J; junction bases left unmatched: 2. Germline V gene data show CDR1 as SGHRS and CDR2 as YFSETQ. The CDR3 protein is CASSFLAGDYNEQFF. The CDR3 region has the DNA TGCGCCAGCAGCTTTCTAGCGGGAGACTACAATGAGCAGTTCTTC.

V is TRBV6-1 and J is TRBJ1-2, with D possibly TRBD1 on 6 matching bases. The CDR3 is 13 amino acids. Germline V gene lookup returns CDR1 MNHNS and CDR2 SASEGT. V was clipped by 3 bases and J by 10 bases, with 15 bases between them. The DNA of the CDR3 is TGTGCCAGCAGTGAGGAGAGGACAGTGCACTACACCTTC. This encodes CASSEERTVHYTF.

This CDR3 reads CASSLNSGNTIYF. CDR3 bases: TGTGCCAGCAGTTTAAACTCTGGAAACACCATATATTTT. The chain couples TRBV6-6 to TRBJ1-3, with D unresolved. The V gene's germline CDR1 is MNHNY and CDR2 SVGAGI (reference sequence). The CDR3 is 13 residues long. V lost 4 bases, J lost 0 bases, and 4 bases lay in between.

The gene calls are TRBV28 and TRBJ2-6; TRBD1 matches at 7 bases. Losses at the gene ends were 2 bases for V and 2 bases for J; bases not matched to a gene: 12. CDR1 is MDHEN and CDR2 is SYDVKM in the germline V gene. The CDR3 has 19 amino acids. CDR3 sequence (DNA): TGTGCCAGCAGTTTAGGGGTAAACAGGGGTTTAGCTGGGGCCAACGTCCTGACTTTC. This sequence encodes CASSLGVNRGLAGANVLTF.

The CDR3 nucleotides are TGTGCCACCAGCACAGAAGCAGGGAATCAGCCCCAGCATTTT. Encoded protein: CATSTEAGNQPQHF. This chain connects TRBV15 to TRBJ1-5; perhaps TRBD1 as D (5 bases). With 4 bases removed from V and 4 bases from J, the gap between germline ends came to 11 bases. This CDR3 is built from 14 residues. Germline V lookup: CDR1 LNHNV, CDR2 YYDKDF (reference sequence).

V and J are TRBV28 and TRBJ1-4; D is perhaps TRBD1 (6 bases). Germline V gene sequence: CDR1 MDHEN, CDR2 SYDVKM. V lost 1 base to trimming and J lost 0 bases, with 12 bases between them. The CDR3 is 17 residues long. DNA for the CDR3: TGTGCCAGCAGTTTATTAGGGGGAGTTGCAACTAATGAAAAACTGTTTTTT. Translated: CASSLLGGVATNEKLFF.

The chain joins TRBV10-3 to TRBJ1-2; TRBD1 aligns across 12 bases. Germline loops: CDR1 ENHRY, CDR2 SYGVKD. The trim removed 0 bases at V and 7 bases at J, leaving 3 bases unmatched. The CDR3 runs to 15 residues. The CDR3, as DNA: TGTGCCATCAGTGAGTCGGGACAGGGGGCAAGTGGCTACACCTTC. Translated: CAISESGQGASGYTF.

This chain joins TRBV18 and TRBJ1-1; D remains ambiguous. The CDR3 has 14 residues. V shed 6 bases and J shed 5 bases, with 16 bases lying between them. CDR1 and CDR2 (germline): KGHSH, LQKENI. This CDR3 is CASSPGPGRTEAFF. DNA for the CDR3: TGTGCCAGCTCCCCAGGTCCGGGTCGAACTGAAGCTTTCTTT. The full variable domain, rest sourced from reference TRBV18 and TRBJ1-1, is NAGVMQNPRHLVRRRGQEARLRCSPMKGHSHVYWYRQLPEEGLKFMVYLQKENIIDESGMPKERFSAEFPKEGPSILRIQQVVRGDSAAYFCASSPGPGRTEAFFGQGTRLTVV.

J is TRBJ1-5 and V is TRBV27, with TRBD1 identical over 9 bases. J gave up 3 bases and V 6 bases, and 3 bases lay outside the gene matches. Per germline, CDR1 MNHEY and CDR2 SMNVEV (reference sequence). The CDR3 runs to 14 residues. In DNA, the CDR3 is TGTGCCAGCAGCAGGGACAGGGTCAATCAGCCCCAGCATTTT. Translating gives CASSRDRVNQPQHF.

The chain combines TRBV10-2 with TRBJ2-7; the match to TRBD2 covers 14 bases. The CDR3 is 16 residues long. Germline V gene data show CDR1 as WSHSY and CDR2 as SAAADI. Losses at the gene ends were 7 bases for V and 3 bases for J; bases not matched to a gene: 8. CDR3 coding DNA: TGCGCCAGCATGGGGACTAGCGGGGGATCTTACTACGAGCAGTACTTC. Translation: CASMGTSGGSYYEQYF.

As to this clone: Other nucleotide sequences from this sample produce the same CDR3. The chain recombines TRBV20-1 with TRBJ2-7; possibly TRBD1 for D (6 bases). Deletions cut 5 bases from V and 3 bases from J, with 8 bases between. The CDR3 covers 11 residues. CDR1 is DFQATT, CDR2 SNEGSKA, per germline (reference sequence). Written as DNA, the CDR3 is TGCAGTGCTCTGGACAGCTACGAGCAGTACTTC. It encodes CSALDSYEQYF.

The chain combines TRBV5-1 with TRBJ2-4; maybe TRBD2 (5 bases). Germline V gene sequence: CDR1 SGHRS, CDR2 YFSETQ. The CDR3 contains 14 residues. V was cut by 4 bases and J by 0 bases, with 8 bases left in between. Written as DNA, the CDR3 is TGCGCCAGCAGCCCCCGGGGAGCCAAAAACATTCAGTACTTC. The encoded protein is CASSPRGAKNIQYF. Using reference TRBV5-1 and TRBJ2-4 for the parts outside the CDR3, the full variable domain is KAGVTQTPRYLIKTRGQQVTLSCSPISGHRSVSWYQQTPGQGLQFLFEYFSETQRNKGNFPGRFSGRQFSNSRSEMNVSTLELGDSALYLCASSPRGAKNIQYFGAGTRLSVL.

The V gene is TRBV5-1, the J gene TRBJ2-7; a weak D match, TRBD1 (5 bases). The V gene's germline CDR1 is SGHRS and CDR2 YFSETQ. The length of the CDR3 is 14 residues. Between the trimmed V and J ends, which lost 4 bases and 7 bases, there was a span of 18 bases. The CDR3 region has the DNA TGCGCCAGCAGCCTTCGCACAGGTCCTCGGGAGCAGTACTTC. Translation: CASSLRTGPREQYF.